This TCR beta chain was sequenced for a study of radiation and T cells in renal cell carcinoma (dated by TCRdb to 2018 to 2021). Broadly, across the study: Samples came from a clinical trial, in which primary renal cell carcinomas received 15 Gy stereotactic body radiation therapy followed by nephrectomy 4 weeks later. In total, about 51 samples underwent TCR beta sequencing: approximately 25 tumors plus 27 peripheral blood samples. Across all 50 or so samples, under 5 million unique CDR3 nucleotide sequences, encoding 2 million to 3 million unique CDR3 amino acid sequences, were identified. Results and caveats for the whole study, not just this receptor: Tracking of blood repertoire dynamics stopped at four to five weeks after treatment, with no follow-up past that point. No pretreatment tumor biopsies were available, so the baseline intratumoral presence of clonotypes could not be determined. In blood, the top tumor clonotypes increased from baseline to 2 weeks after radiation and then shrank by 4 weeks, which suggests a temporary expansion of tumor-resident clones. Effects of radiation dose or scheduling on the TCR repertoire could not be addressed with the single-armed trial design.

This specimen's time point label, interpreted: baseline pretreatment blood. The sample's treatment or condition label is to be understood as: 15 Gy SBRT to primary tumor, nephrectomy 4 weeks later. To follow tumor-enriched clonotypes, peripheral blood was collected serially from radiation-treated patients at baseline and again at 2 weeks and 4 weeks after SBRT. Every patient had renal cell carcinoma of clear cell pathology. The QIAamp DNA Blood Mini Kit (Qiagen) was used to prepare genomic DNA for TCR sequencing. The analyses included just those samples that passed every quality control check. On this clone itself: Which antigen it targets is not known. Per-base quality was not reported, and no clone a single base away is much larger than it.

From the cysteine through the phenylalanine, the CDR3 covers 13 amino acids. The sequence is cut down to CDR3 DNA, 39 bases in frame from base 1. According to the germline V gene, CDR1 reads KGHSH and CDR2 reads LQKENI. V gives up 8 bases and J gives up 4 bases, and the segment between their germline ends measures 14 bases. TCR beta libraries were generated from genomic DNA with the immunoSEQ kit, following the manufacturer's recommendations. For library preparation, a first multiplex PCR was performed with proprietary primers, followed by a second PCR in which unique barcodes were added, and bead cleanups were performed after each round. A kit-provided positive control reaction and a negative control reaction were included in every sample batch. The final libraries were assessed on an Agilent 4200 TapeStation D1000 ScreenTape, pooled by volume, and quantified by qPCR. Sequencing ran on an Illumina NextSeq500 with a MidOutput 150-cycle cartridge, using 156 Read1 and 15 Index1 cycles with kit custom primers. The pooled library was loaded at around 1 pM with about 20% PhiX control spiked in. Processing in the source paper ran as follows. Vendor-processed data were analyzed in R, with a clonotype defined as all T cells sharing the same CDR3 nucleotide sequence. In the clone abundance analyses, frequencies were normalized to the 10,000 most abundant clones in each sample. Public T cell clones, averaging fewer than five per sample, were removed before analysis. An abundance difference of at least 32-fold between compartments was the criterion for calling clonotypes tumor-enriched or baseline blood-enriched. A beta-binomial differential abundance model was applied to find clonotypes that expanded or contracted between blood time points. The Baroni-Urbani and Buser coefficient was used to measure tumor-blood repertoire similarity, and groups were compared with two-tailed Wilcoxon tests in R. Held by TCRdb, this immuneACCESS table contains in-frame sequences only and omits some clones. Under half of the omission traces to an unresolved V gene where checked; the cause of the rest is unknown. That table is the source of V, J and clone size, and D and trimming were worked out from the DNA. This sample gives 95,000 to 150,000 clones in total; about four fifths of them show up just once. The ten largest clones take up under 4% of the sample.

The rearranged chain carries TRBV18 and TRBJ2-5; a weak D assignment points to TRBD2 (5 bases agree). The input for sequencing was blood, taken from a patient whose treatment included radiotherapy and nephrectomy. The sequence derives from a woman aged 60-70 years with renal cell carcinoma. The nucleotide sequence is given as TGTGCCAGCCACCGGGATCGGGGAGAGACCCAGTACTTC. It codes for CASHRDRGETQYF.